This record concerns one TCR beta chain sequence. The sample is drawn from a study of OX40 agonist ivuxolimab in advanced cancers. Sequencing used immunoSEQ multiplex PCR; TCRdb keeps in-frame clones, though not all of them. Here the sample spans 45,000 or so clones, around 90% being singletons. The origin of this receptor is an adult with an advanced solid tumor such as melanoma, head and neck, liver or kidney cancer. The sample was CD4+ or CD8+ T cells sorted from blood, taken in a trial of the OX40 agonist ivuxolimab.

The CDR3 nucleotides read TGTGCCACCAGCAGAGGTAGCGGGGGCCTTTACAATGAGCAGTTCTTC. It encodes CATSRGSGGLYNEQFF. This rearrangement joins TRBV15 to TRBJ2-1; 9 bases are shared with TRBD2. V dropped 1 base and J dropped 4; count of bases not matched to a gene: 5. Germline V lookup: CDR1 LNHNV, CDR2 YYDKDF (reference sequence). The CDR3 runs to 16 residues. The full variable domain, its missing parts supplied by reference TRBV15 and TRBJ2-1, is DAMVIQNPRYQVTQFGKPVTLSCSQTLNHNVMYWYQQKSSQAPKLLFHYYDKDFNNEADTPDNFQSRRPNTSFCFLDIRSPGLGDTAMYLCATSRGSGGLYNEQFFGPGTRLTVL.